This entry is about one T cell receptor beta chain. This sample is part of a study of blood T cell repertoires in COVID-19. Study details: PBMCs, B-cell-depleted T cells, or T cells provided the cDNA or gDNA that made up the material.

How the authors handled the data: Using reference gene primer amplification, nucleated cell counts were estimated. Clones were sequenced by immunoSEQ multiplex PCR, and TCRdb holds only the in-frame ones, with some missing. The V and J calls and clone size were taken over from that table, and D and trimming were inferred from the DNA. The sample records about 250,000 clones, 70% to 90% being singletons. CDR1 is GTSNPN, CDR2 SVGIG, per germline (reference sequence). The CDR3 has 13 amino acids. V lost 0 bases and J lost 3, with 8 bases in between. The sequencing sample was made of PBMCs or T cells enriched from blood (not recorded which). This chain links TRBV30 with TRBJ1-1; tentatively, D is TRBD1 (5 bases). The receptor was derived from a woman aged 50 to 60 who had been exposed to COVID-19. The CDR3 coding sequence is TGTGCCTGGAGTGTAGCGGGGGACACTGAAGCTTTCTTT. Its translation: CAWSVAGDTEAFF.